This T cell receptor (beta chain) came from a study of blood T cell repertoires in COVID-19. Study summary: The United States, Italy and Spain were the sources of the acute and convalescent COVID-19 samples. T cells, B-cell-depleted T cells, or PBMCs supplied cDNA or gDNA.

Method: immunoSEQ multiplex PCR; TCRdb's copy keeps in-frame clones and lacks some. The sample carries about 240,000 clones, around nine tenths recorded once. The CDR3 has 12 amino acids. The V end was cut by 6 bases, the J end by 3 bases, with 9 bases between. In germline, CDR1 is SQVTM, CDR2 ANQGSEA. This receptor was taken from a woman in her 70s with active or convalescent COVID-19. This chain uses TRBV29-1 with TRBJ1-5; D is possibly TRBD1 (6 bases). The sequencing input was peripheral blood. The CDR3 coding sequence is TGCAGCGTCCGGGACACCAATCAGCCCCAGCATTTT. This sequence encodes CSVRDTNQPQHF.